A selection of T cell receptor beta chains follows, all from one sample in a study of regulatory T cells in long-lasting Graves disease. TCRdb used MiXCR to reprocess the multiplex PCR reads, holding one entry per CDR3 protein. The sample has a few hundred thousand distinct CDR3 sequences, over 14% seen once. The data also belong to a second study, concerning T cells in Graves' hyperthyroidism and ophthalmopathy.

Specimen: peripheral blood mononuclear cells (PBMCs), collected at new diagnosis, from a patient treated with antithyroid drugs. All receptors derive from a woman aged 40 to 55 with Graves disease. CDR3s include the opening cysteine and the closing phenylalanine or tryptophan. A D gene is named only where the DNA matches it firmly. Rows may omit the clone size; those that give it use once, few, many or a size class.

V,size,D,J,DNA,CDR3
TRBV19,NA,NA,TRBJ2-1,TGTGCCAGTAGTATACAGCCTGGGGATGAGCAGTTCTTC,CASSIQPGDEQFF
TRBV11-3,many,NA,TRBJ2-2,TGTGCCAGCAGCCTACACGGCACCGGGGAGCTGTTTTTT,CASSLHGTGELFF
TRBV19,many,TRBD1,TRBJ2-2,TGTGCCAGTAGCGGGACAGGGAGGAGAACCGGGGAGCTGTTTTTT,CASSGTGRRTGELFF
TRBV12-3/TRBV12-4,many,TRBD1,TRBJ1-2,TGTGCCAGCAGACCGACAGGGAACTATGGCTACACCTTC,CASRPTGNYGYTF
TRBV11-3,many,NA,TRBJ2-5,TGTGCCAGCAGCCAGCTAGCGACGCAAGAGACCCAGTACTTC,CASSQLATQETQYF
TRBV6-5,NA,TRBD1,TRBJ2-1,TGTGCCAGCAGTTTCGACAGGGGGAGTGGGGCCAATGAGCAGTTCTTC,CASSFDRGSGANEQFF
TRBV12-3/TRBV12-4,many,NA,TRBJ2-1,TGTGCCAGCAGTCTACGGTATGAGCAGTTCTTC,CASSLRYEQFF
TRBV20-1,NA,NA,TRBJ1-5,TGCAGTGCTAGAGCCCGAACAGCCGGAACTTCGGGCAATCAGCCCCAGCATTTT,CSARARTAGTSGNQPQHF
TRBV11-2,many,NA,TRBJ2-7,TGTGCCAGCAGCTCTTACAAGCCAAGCTCCTACGAGCAGTACTTC,CASSSYKPSSYEQYF
TRBV20-1,many,TRBD1,TRBJ1-4,TGCAGTGCTCCGGGACAGGGGCTACCATTGGAAAAACTGTTTTTT,CSAPGQGLPLEKLFF
TRBV5-1,NA,NA,TRBJ2-5,TGCGCCAGCTCCGGGACCCAGGGAAAAGGAGAGACCCGGTACTTC,CASSGTQGKGETRYF
TRBV28,NA,TRBD1,TRBJ1-5,TGTGCCAGCAGTCCCACAGGACAGGGGGCTGCGCAGCCCCAGCATTTT,CASSPTGQGAAQPQHF
TRBV5-8,NA,TRBD2,TRBJ2-7,TGTGCCAGCAGCAGGGTTGGGCGGGAGGGCGTCTACGAGCAGTACTTC,CASSRVGREGVYEQYF
TRBV12-3/TRBV12-4,few,TRBD2,TRBJ2-3,TGTGCCAGCAGTTTCCCTGGGGGGGGGAAGGGCACAGATACGCAGTATTTT,CASSFPGGGKGTDTQYF
TRBV27,few,TRBD2,TRBJ2-1,TGTGCCAGCAGTTTGTTAGCGGGAGAGGCCTACAATGAGCAGTTCTTC,CASSLLAGEAYNEQFF
TRBV7-3,many,TRBD2,TRBJ2-1,TGTGCCAGCGGACTAGCATCTGGGGAGCAGTTCTTC,CASGLASGEQFF
TRBV20-1,NA,NA,TRBJ2-4,TGCAGTGCTAGGGCTTCCTGGACAGCGGCCAAAAACATTCAGTACTTC,CSARASWTAAKNIQYF
TRBV2,NA,TRBD2,TRBJ2-5,TGTGCCAGCAGGGGGACTAGCGGGATGGAGACCCAGTACTTC,CASRGTSGMETQYF
TRBV27,NA,TRBD1,TRBJ2-1,TGTGCCAGCAGTGAACCGTCAGGGGGCAAGTCCTTC,CASSEPSGGKSF
TRBV6-1,many,TRBD1,TRBJ2-7,TGTGCCAGACCACAGGGGTCCCCTTCCTGGAACGAGCAGTACTTC,CARPQGSPSWNEQYF
TRBV3-1,many,TRBD2,TRBJ2-3,TGTGCCAGCAGCCAAGAGGGACTAGCTGATACGCAGTATTTT,CASSQEGLADTQYF
TRBV7-3,many,NA,TRBJ2-1,TGTGCCAGCAGCTTAACGCGGAGGGATGAGCAGTTCTTC,CASSLTRRDEQFF
TRBV5-1,many,TRBD2,TRBJ2-1,TGCGCCAGCAGCTTATCCCCCACACGGGAGGGCACCTACAATGAGCAGTTCTTC,CASSLSPTREGTYNEQFF
TRBV28,many,NA,TRBJ1-5,TGTGCCAGCAGCCAGAATAGCAATCAGCCCCAGCATTTT,CASSQNSNQPQHF
TRBV28,many,TRBD1,TRBJ1-5,TGTGCCAGCAGTTTTGGAAAGGGGGCGAGCAATCAGCCCCAGCATTTT,CASSFGKGASNQPQHF
TRBV20-1,many,NA,TRBJ2-3,TGCAGTGCTAACCCCTTCGACAATGGCCTCACAGATACGCAGTATTTT,CSANPFDNGLTDTQYF
TRBV7-3,NA,TRBD1,TRBJ2-5,TGTGCCAGCAGCCTTTGGACAGGGGCGGGGGAGACCCAGTACTTC,CASSLWTGAGETQYF
TRBV12-3/TRBV12-4,many,NA,TRBJ2-3,TGTGCCAGCAGTTTCATAGGGGGAAGCACAGATACGCAGTATTTT,CASSFIGGSTDTQYF
TRBV28,many,NA,TRBJ1-4,TGTGCCAGCAGTTTGGAGCAGGGAGCGAGGAATGAAAAACTGTTTTTT,CASSLEQGARNEKLFF
TRBV7-8,many,TRBD2,TRBJ2-2,TGTGCCAGCAGCGTGGGACTAGCGGGACCGAACACCGGGGAGCTGTTTTTT,CASSVGLAGPNTGELFF
TRBV20-1,many,NA,TRBJ2-1,TGCAGCCCGAGGGGTCCTAACTCCTACAATGAGCAGTTCTTC,CSPRGPNSYNEQFF
TRBV12-3/TRBV12-4,many,NA,TRBJ2-7,TGTGCCAGCAGTTTATCCCTATACGAGCAGTACTTC,CASSLSLYEQYF
TRBV28,many,TRBD2,TRBJ2-2,TGTGCCAGCAGTTTTCGTAGCGGGAGGGCCGGGGAGCTGTTTTTT,CASSFRSGRAGELFF
TRBV28,many,NA,TRBJ2-1,TGTGCCAGCAGTGTGGGACAACCTGGATCTTGGAAGGATGAGCAGTTCTTC,CASSVGQPGSWKDEQFF
TRBV7-2,many,TRBD2,TRBJ2-1,TGTGCCAGCAGCTTATTTGGTTTCGGGACTAATAATGAGCAGTTCTTC,CASSLFGFGTNNEQFF
TRBV12-3/TRBV12-4,many,TRBD1,TRBJ1-1,TGTGCCAGCAGTTTTTATTCGGACAGGAAGAACACTGAAGCTTTCTTT,CASSFYSDRKNTEAFF
TRBV7-9,NA,TRBD1,TRBJ2-4,TGTGCCAGCAGCACTGGGACAGTCTTTACCCCCCACAAAAACATTCAGTACTTC,CASSTGTVFTPHKNIQYF
TRBV10-3,NA,TRBD2,TRBJ2-1,TGTGCCATCAGTGAACTAGCGGGAGGGAATGAGCAGTTCTTC,CAISELAGGNEQFF
TRBV11-2,NA,TRBD2,TRBJ2-5,TGTGCCAGCAGCGACCTGGGTAGCGGGAGTTTCCAAGAGACCCAGTACTTC,CASSDLGSGSFQETQYF
TRBV28,once,TRBD1,TRBJ2-1,TGTGCCAGCAGACAGGACAGGGGCTTCTACAATGAGCAGTTCTTC,CASRQDRGFYNEQFF
TRBV28,many,NA,TRBJ1-2,TGTGCCAGCAGTGTGCCGGGAAACTATGGCTACACCTTC,CASSVPGNYGYTF
TRBV6-2/TRBV6-3,many,TRBD1,TRBJ2-3,TGTGCCAGCAGAGTAAGGACAGGGTTTCGGGAGTCGACAGATACGCAGTATTTT,CASRVRTGFRESTDTQYF
TRBV11-2,many,TRBD1,TRBJ1-3,TGTGCCAGCAGCTCGGGACAGGGATCTGGAAACACCATATATTTT,CASSSGQGSGNTIYF
TRBV12-3/TRBV12-4,many,NA,TRBJ1-5,TGTGCCAGCAGTGCCCGTGGGGATCAGCCCCAGCATTTT,CASSARGDQPQHF
TRBV20-1,many,TRBD1,TRBJ2-7,TGCAGTGCTCCAATCCAGGGGGCGCGGGAGCAGTACTTC,CSAPIQGAREQYF
TRBV5-1,many,NA,TRBJ1-1,TGCGCCAGCAGCTTGGAAGGGGGGGACACTGAAGCTTTCTTT,CASSLEGGDTEAFF
TRBV19,many,NA,TRBJ2-7,TGTGCCAGTAGTTCGGGGGTCGAGCAGTACTTC,CASSSGVEQYF
TRBV7-9,few,TRBD1,TRBJ1-3,TGTGCCAGCAGCATGACAGGGGGCCTTGGAAACACCATATATTTT,CASSMTGGLGNTIYF
TRBV20-1,few,TRBD2,TRBJ2-3,TGCAGTGGGACTAGCGGGAGAAGGGCAGATACGCAGTATTTT,CSGTSGRRADTQYF
TRBV12-3/TRBV12-4,NA,NA,TRBJ2-3,TGTGCCAGCAGTTTAGCCGGCAGGAGGGATACGCAGTATTTT,CASSLAGRRDTQYF
TRBV11-2,many,TRBD2,TRBJ2-3,TGTGCCAGCAGCCCATTGACTAGCGGGAGGGCTGAAGATACGCAGTATTTT,CASSPLTSGRAEDTQYF
TRBV11-2,NA,TRBD2,TRBJ2-1,TGTGCCAGCAGCTTAGTCCCCCCCGGGACTAGCGGGAGGGTTGGGGCCTACAATGAGCAGTTCTTC,CASSLVPPGTSGRVGAYNEQFF
TRBV9,NA,NA,TRBJ2-2,TGTGCCAGCAGCGTCTACACCGGGGAGCTGTTTTTT,CASSVYTGELFF
TRBV7-8,many,NA,TRBJ1-1,TGTGCCAGCAGCTTAGCCCGTTGGGCGGGGGAGGGCACTGAAGCTTTCTTT,CASSLARWAGEGTEAFF
TRBV10-3,many,NA,TRBJ1-2,TGTGCCATCAGTGGGACATCCGGCTATGGCTACACCTTC,CAISGTSGYGYTF
TRBV12-3/TRBV12-4,NA,NA,TRBJ2-1,TGTGCCAGCAGCCTGACAGGAGGGTTCATTGAGCAGTTCTTC,CASSLTGGFIEQFF